This T cell receptor beta chain was sequenced for a study of Ad26.COV2.S vaccination and SARS-CoV-2 variants (dated by TCRdb to the early 2020s). For context, the study as a whole: Donors in the vaccine arm were drawn from COV1001, a multicentre, randomized, double-blind, placebo-controlled phase I-IIa trial testing Ad26.COV2.S in healthy adults. Ad26.COV2.S was administered intramuscularly at 5 x 10^10 or 1 x 10^11 viral particles, either as a single shot or as two shots given 56 days apart. TCRbeta repertoire sequencing served as the tool for gauging how specific and how broad the SARS-CoV-2-reactive T cell receptors were following Ad26.COV2.S vaccination. The TCR-sequenced set comprised approximately 32 samples: some 20 Ad26.COV2.S vaccine recipients, 5 placebo recipients and 8 SARS-CoV-2 convalescent individuals. Trial participants were randomized into five groups of five, in which low-dose or high-dose Ad26.COV2.S was given once or twice, or placebo was given on both occasions. Throughout the experiments and outcome assessment, investigators stayed blinded to trial group allocation. Overall results and qualifications from the work: The authors noted that the TCR breadth and depth analyses may have underestimated total T cell responses. After vaccination, substantial breadth of spike-specific CD8+ and CD4+ T cell responses was reported. Comparable non-spike TCR breadth was observed between vaccine and placebo recipients, consistent with only spike being contained in the vaccine. The study was not powered to compare responses between vaccine doses or regimens. Spike-specific TCR breadth was higher in Ad26.COV2.S recipients than in placebo recipients (P = 0.0014).

CDR1 and CDR2 were assigned from the germline V gene as SNHLY and FYNNEI. The V end loses 4 bases and the J end loses 1 base, and a stretch of 13 bases separates them. The CDR3 sequence holds 15 residues, the cysteine and phenylalanine included. Of all the DNA, just the CDR3 is kept, 45 bases in frame from base 1. Note on this clone: This receptor's antigen is unknown. No per-base quality is available; no much larger clone lies one base away.

The treatment or condition tag for this specimen amounts to: over 15 received Ad26.COV2.S at low or high dose, single or two shots; 5 received placebo; per-sample allocation not given. For vaccine and placebo recipients, repertoires were sequenced using samples collected on day 63 after the first injection. In Cohort 1b, about 25 adults aged 18-55 years were enrolled at a single site in Boston, USA, between 29 July and 7 August 2020. As a vaccine, Ad26.COV2.S was a replication-incompetent adenovirus type 26 vector that expressed a prefusion-stabilized SARS-CoV-2 spike protein derived from the original Wuhan strain. TCRbeta CDR3 regions were sequenced with the immunoSEQ Assay. After extraction, genomic DNA underwent amplification by bias-controlled multiplex PCR, followed by high-throughput sequencing. On the authors' methods: To quantify the absolute abundance of every unique TCRbeta CDR3 region, sequences were collapsed and filtered. T cell fraction was estimated by normalization of TCRbeta template counts to usable DNA, with usable DNA being measured through amplification of reference genes present in all nucleated cells. Repertoire TCRs were annotated as SARS-CoV-2-specific by exact matching of V gene, CDR3 amino acid sequence and J gene to a known reactive TCR set. MIRA supplied the reference SARS-CoV-2 TCR set, which was filtered for enrichment in COVID-19-positive ImmuneCODE repertoires so that public or cross-reactive TCRs were removed. Using the MIRA antigens, annotated TCRs were further analysed by specific ORF or by position within an ORF. Breadth was defined as the number of annotated unique rearrangements divided by the total number of unique productive rearrangements, and depth was defined as the summed frequency of the annotated unique rearrangements. Two-sided Wilcoxon rank-sum tests were used to compare TCR breadth between groups. TCRdb carries this immuneACCESS record with in-frame sequences only. Its versions omit some clonotypes, under half of them owing to an unresolved V gene in the studies checked, with the rest unexplained. V and J calls and clone size come straight from that table; D and trimming were deduced from the DNA. In all, the sample holds about 460,000 clones, and nearly 90% of those were seen once. Clones ranked in the top ten supply 1.5% to 2% of the sample.

This TCR came from a person between 18 and 65 years old who received the Ad26.COV2.S COVID-19 vaccine or a placebo. This specimen consisted of peripheral blood, obtained in a trial of Ad26.COV2.S vaccine versus placebo. In this chain, TRBV2 is recombined with TRBJ1-1; TRBD1 is possibly the D segment (5 matching bases). The CDR3 region reads CASSVNGGGNTEAFF. The nucleotide sequence is given as TGTGCCAGCAGTGTGAATGGTGGGGGGAACACTGAAGCTTTCTTT.